A single sample gave rise to the 10 T cell receptor beta chains below, sequenced in a study of identical twins. TCRdb reprocessed the 5' RACE reads with MiXCR, giving one entry per CDR3 protein. The sample contains about 240,000 distinct CDR3 sequences, 6% to 8.5% of which appear only once. The sample also formed part of further work on yellow fever vaccine responses in identical twins.

Sequencing was performed on CD8+ T cells sorted from blood. The receptors shown here come from a woman under 30 in good health.

The sample holds many counts of this clonotype. The chain carries TRBV12-3 or TRBV12-4 and TRBJ2-1, with unresolved D. Trimming took off 1 base at V and 5 bases at J, with 12 bases between the two ends. CDR3 size: 15 residues. In nucleotides, the CDR3 is TGTGCCAGCAGTTTAGTTGGTCTAGTTGACAATGAGCAGTTCTTC. Translating it yields CASSLVGLVDNEQFF.

The sample holds many counts of this clonotype. The V and J genes are TRBV4-1 and TRBJ2-1; TRBD2 agrees at 14 bases. Trimming took 8 bases from V and 6 from J; bases not matched to a gene: 3. Germline CDR1 is MGHRA and CDR2 is YSYEKL. The CDR3 totals 14 residues. The CDR3 region has the DNA TGCGCCAGCCAGGGACTAGCGGGAGTCAATGAGCAGTTCTTC. Translated: CASQGLAGVNEQFF.

The table lists this clonotype with many counts. The chain recombines TRBV12-3 or TRBV12-4 with TRBJ2-7; D is ambiguous. This CDR3 spans 12 amino acids. V lost 3 bases to trimming and J lost 4 bases, with 7 bases between them. The CDR3 sequence is CASSFTIYEQYF. In nucleotides, the CDR3 is TGTGCCAGCAGTTTTACGATATACGAGCAGTACTTC.

This clonotype was recorded many times. The rearrangement uses TRBV2 and TRBJ2-5, with 9 bases identical to TRBD2. Germline V CDR1 and CDR2: SNHLY, FYNNEI. V gave up 6 bases and J gave up 5 bases; unmatched junction bases: 4. This CDR3 comprises 13 residues. This chain's CDR3 is CASRAGTSETQYF. The CDR3 nucleotides are TGTGCCAGCAGAGCCGGGACTAGCGAGACCCAGTACTTC.

This clonotype showed up just a few times. The chain carries TRBV5-5 and TRBJ2-4; TRBD2 might be the D (6 bases). Trimming shortened V by 3 bases and J by 8 bases, and 15 bases separated the two germline ends. This CDR3 region has 14 residues. Per the germline V gene, CDR1 is SGHKS and CDR2 is YYEKEE (reference sequence). The CDR3 spells CASSWIAAEDIQYF. DNA of the CDR3: TGTGCCAGCAGCTGGATAGCGGCCGAGGACATTCAGTACTTC. The entire variable domain, with the rest obtained from reference TRBV5-5 and TRBJ2-4, is as follows: DAGVTQSPTHLIKTRGQQVTLRCSPISGHKSVSWYQQVLGQGPQFIFQYYEKEERGRGNFPDRFSARQFPNYSSELNVNALLLGDSALYLCASSWIAAEDIQYFGAGTRLSVL.

The chain has TRBV11-3 and TRBJ2-5, with 7 bases that match TRBD1. Germline V gene data show CDR1 as SGHNT and CDR2 as YENEEA. CDR3 length: 16 residues. Trimming removed 4 bases from V and 5 bases from J; junction bases left unmatched: 13. This CDR3 reads CASSSPFEGARETQYF. DNA of the CDR3: TGTGCCAGCAGCTCCCCCTTCGAGGGGGCGCGTGAGACCCAGTACTTC.

In its sample, this clonotype was seen many times. The chain joins TRBV29-1 to TRBJ2-3; D remains unclear. The CDR3 loop spans 10 amino acids. Trimming shortened V by 3 bases and J by 6 bases, and 4 bases separated the two germline ends. Germline V lookup: CDR1 SQVTM, CDR2 ANQGSEA. CDR3 nucleotides: TGCAGCGTTGAGGGGGATACGCAGTATTTT. Translation: CSVEGDTQYF.

This clonotype has just a few counts. The chain joins TRBV19 to TRBJ2-7; a weak D match, TRBD2 (5 bases). The V and J ends lost 1 base and 0 bases respectively, with 10 bases between them. This CDR3 is 15 amino acids long. The germline gives CDR1 LNHDA, CDR2 SQIVND (reference sequence). CDR3 residues: CASSIGSASSYEQYF. CDR3 coding DNA: TGTGCCAGTAGTATAGGTAGCGCCAGCTCCTACGAGCAGTACTTC.

The chain has TRBV3-1 and TRBJ2-2; D is unresolved. Per the germline V gene, CDR1 is LGHDT and CDR2 is YNNKEL (reference sequence). The CDR3 has 19 amino acids. V was clipped by 4 bases and J by 2 bases, with 23 bases between them. The CDR3 DNA follows: TGTGCCAGCAGCCGCCCGGCGTGGGTGGCTAGTGAAAACACCGGGGAGCTGTTTTTT. It yields the protein CASSRPAWVASENTGELFF. Using reference TRBV3-1 and TRBJ2-2 for the parts outside the CDR3, the full variable domain is DTAVSQTPKYLVTQMGNDKSIKCEQNLGHDTMYWYKQDSKKFLKIMFSYNNKELIINETVPNRFSPKSPDKAHLNLHINSLELGDSAVYFCASSRPAWVASENTGELFFGEGSRLTVL.

This chain uses TRBV29-1 with TRBJ2-3, with 8 bases that match TRBD2. After removal of 0 bases from V and 4 bases from J, the junction contained 9 bases not matched to a gene. Germline CDR1 reads SQVTM; CDR2 reads ANQGSEA. The CDR3 is made up of 16 amino acids. CDR3 sequence: CSVEDGAGGRADTQYF. The DNA of the CDR3 is TGCAGCGTTGAAGATGGGGCGGGGGGCCGTGCAGATACGCAGTATTTT.